These 30 T cell receptor beta chains were all obtained from the same sample, sequenced in a study of T-cell memory formation after mild COVID-19. MiXCR, applied by TCRdb to the 5' RACE reads, yields one record per CDR3 protein. The sample records 150,000 or so distinct CDR3 sequences, around 27% being singletons. Sequenced: PBMCs or a T cell subset sorted from them (not recorded which). These receptors were obtained from an adult woman who had mild COVID-19 (a few samples of this study predate the infection). Cell type and time point are not known.

This clonotype was observed a single time. The V call is TRBV6-2 or TRBV6-3, the J call TRBJ2-7; TRBD2 aligns across 9 bases. V lost 10 bases to trimming and J lost 7 bases; unmatched junction nucleotides: 8. The CDR3 extends over 12 amino acids. Germline loops: CDR1 MNHEY, CDR2 SVGEGT. Here the CDR3 reads CATDSGGIEQYF. The DNA for the CDR3 is TGTGCCACCGACAGCGGGGGGATAGAGCAGTACTTC.

This clonotype was counted only a few times. The chain couples TRBV29-1 to TRBJ2-7; D perhaps matches TRBD1 (6 bases). Looked up from germline, CDR1 is SQVTM and CDR2 is ANQGSEA. The CDR3 covers 13 residues. Trimming removed 7 bases from V and 2 bases from J, with 15 bases in between. This CDR3 is CSAQGSQTYEQYF. DNA for the CDR3: TGCAGCGCCCAGGGGTCCCAAACCTACGAGCAGTACTTC.

CDR3 amino acids: CASSYDRNYQPQHF. Written as DNA, the CDR3 is TGTGCCAGCAGTTACGACAGGAATTATCAGCCCCAGCATTTT. The chain has TRBV6-2 or TRBV6-3 and TRBJ1-5; maybe TRBD1 (6 bases). CDR1 is MNHEY, CDR2 SVGEGT, per germline. The CDR3 loop spans 14 amino acids. The V gene lost 2 bases and the J gene lost 5 bases, with 10 bases spanning the gap.

This clonotype was found a few times. The CDR3 DNA follows: TGTGCCAGCAGTCCCCCGGACAGGGACGGCTACACCTTC. It is translated as CASSPPDRDGYTF. The rearrangement links TRBV6-5 to TRBJ1-2; 8 nucleotides line up with TRBD1. The CDR3 runs 13 residues. V was pared by 5 bases and J by 8 bases, with 7 bases of the junction left unmatched. Germline CDR1 MNHEY, CDR2 SVGAGI.

The chain recombines TRBV30 with TRBJ1-1; 7 nucleotides line up with TRBD1. Germline-derived CDR1 and CDR2 are GTSNPN and SVGIG (reference sequence). After removal of 3 bases from V and 2 bases from J, the junction contained 3 bases not matched to a gene. The CDR3 runs to 13 residues. DNA of the CDR3: TGTGCCTGGAGAGGGACAGTCAACACTGAAGCTTTCTTT. The encoded protein is CAWRGTVNTEAFF. Full variable domain (missing parts from reference TRBV30 and TRBJ1-1): SQTIHQWPATLVQPVGSPLSLECTVEGTSNPNLYWYRQAAGRGLQLLFYSVGIGQISSEVPQNLSASRPQDRQFILSSKKLLLSDSGFYLCAWRGTVNTEAFFGQGTRLTVV.

This clonotype was detected a few times. The gene calls are TRBV12-3 or TRBV12-4 and TRBJ1-2; tentative D call: TRBD1 (6 bases). This CDR3 has 13 amino acids. Deletions cut 4 bases from V and 3 bases from J, with 9 bases between. CDR3 bases: TGTGCCAGCAGTTCAGGGGATTACTATGGCTACACCTTC. This encodes CASSSGDYYGYTF.

This clonotype has a handful of counts. This chain connects TRBV10-3 to TRBJ2-7; no definite D call. Germline V gene lookup returns CDR1 ENHRY and CDR2 SYGVKD. Trimming pared 8 bases from V and 5 bases from J, leaving 13 bases between. The CDR3 covers 12 residues. CDR3 bases: TGTGCCATCCGTGGGAACATGGACGAGCAGTACTTC. Translation: CAIRGNMDEQYF.

Only one count was recorded for this clonotype. The chain links TRBV12-3 or TRBV12-4 to TRBJ1-5; D gene unclear. The CDR3 consists of 14 residues. Trimming removed 3 bases from V and 3 bases from J, with 9 bases in between. CDR3 region: CASSLASTNQPQHF. The CDR3 nucleotides are TGTGCCAGCAGTTTGGCCAGCACCAATCAGCCCCAGCATTTT.

This clonotype was recorded a few times. The chain uses TRBV29-1 and TRBJ2-3; 9 bases line up with TRBD1. The CDR3 length is 13 residues. The V and J ends lost 8 bases and 4 bases, in that order; junction bases with no gene match: 7. CDR1 SQVTM and CDR2 ANQGSEA come from the germline V gene. CDR3 coding DNA: TGCAGCCCCCGGGACAGGGAGGCAGATACGCAGTATTTT. This sequence encodes CSPRDREADTQYF.

The chain couples TRBV2 to TRBJ2-3; D uncertain. V was cut by 4 bases and J by 2 bases, with 16 bases left in between. CDR3 size: 16 residues. Germline CDR1 and CDR2: SNHLY and FYNNEI. CDR3 nucleotides: TGTGCCAGCAGTGTGGACCTTAGCCTTATCACAGATACGCAGTATTTT. Amino acids: CASSVDLSLITDTQYF.

The genes are TRBV7-9 and TRBJ1-2, with D uncertain. V dropped 5 bases and J dropped 4 bases, with 23 bases sitting between them. This CDR3 spans 17 amino acids. Per germline, CDR1 SEHNR and CDR2 FQNEAQ (reference sequence). The CDR3 spells CASSDPDRLEWSYGYTF. DNA for the CDR3: TGTGCCAGCAGCGATCCCGATCGTTTAGAGTGGTCCTATGGCTACACCTTC.

The chain recombines TRBV20-1 with TRBJ1-1; D remains ambiguous. Trimming cost V 5 bases and J 1 base, with 11 bases left between them. CDR3 length: 13 amino acids. Germline CDR1 reads DFQATT; CDR2 reads SNEGSKA (reference sequence). DNA for the CDR3: TGCAGTGCTGATGGGTATGGGAACACTGAAGCTTTCTTT. Protein: CSADGYGNTEAFF.

The genes are TRBV7-9 and TRBJ1-1, with D maybe TRBD1 (5 bases). Germline V CDR1 and CDR2: SEHNR, FQNEAQ (reference sequence). Deletions cut 7 bases from V and 0 bases from J, with 18 bases between. The CDR3 has 16 residues. The CDR3, as DNA: TGTGCCAGCACCCCCCTGGCGTGGGGGGTGAACACTGAAGCTTTCTTT. This gives the protein CASTPLAWGVNTEAFF.

The rearrangement links TRBV15 to TRBJ2-7, with D unresolved. Germline CDR1 and CDR2: LNHNV and YYDKDF (reference sequence). V was shortened by 3 bases and J by 3 bases, with 9 bases between the two germline ends. The CDR3 sequence is 13 residues long. CDR3 in amino acids: CATSSWGSYEQYF. The CDR3 DNA reads TGTGCCACCAGCAGTTGGGGTAGCTACGAGCAGTACTTC.

This clonotype was seen a few times. The rearrangement uses TRBV4-2 and TRBJ2-1, with TRBD1 as a possible D gene (6 bases). V was clipped by 0 bases and J by 7 bases, with 16 bases between them. The CDR3 sequence is 16 residues long. Looked up from germline, CDR1 is LGHNA and CDR2 is YNFKEQ. Here the CDR3 DNA reads TGTGCCAGCAGCCAAGAGACGGGGACACAAGCGAATGAGCAGTTCTTC. It specifies CASSQETGTQANEQFF.

V usage is TRBV11-1 and J usage is TRBJ2-7, with D perhaps matching TRBD1 or TRBD2 (5 bases each). Germline CDR1 reads SGHAT; CDR2 reads FQDESV (reference sequence). CDR3 length: 17 amino acids. Trimming cost V 1 base and J 0 bases, with 16 bases left between them. CDR3 region: CASSLVGPGTNSYEQYF. For the CDR3, the DNA is TGTGCCAGCAGCTTAGTAGGTCCAGGGACCAACTCCTACGAGCAGTACTTC.

The CDR3 loop is CATSTGLAGAHEQFF. For the CDR3, the DNA is TGTGCCACCAGCACAGGACTAGCGGGAGCGCACGAGCAGTTCTTC. V usage is TRBV15 and J usage is TRBJ2-1, with 13 bases lining up with TRBD2. The trim removed 4 bases at V and 10 bases at J, leaving 7 bases unmatched. This CDR3 spans 15 amino acids. The germline V gene has CDR1 LNHNV and CDR2 YYDKDF (reference sequence).

In this sample, this clonotype turned up a few times. V gene TRBV20-1 combines with J gene TRBJ2-2; tentative D call: TRBD1 (6 bases). The ends were cut back, 1 base at V and 4 bases at J, with 7 bases in the middle. This CDR3 has 13 residues. The germline gives CDR1 DFQATT, CDR2 SNEGSKA (reference sequence). CDR3 nucleotide sequence: TGCAGTGCTAGAGCACAGGGCACCGGGGAGCTGTTTTTT. It encodes CSARAQGTGELFF.

Only a few counts were recorded for this clonotype. The genes are TRBV9 and TRBJ1-4; 9 bases map to TRBD1. V trimming: 2 bases; J trimming: 1 base; junction bases outside the gene matches: 12. This CDR3 contains 19 residues. The germline V gene has CDR1 SGDLS and CDR2 YYNGEE. DNA of the CDR3: TGTGCCAGCAGCGTCAATCCGGGACAGGGATTCGAAACTAATGAAAAACTGTTTTTT. Translation gives CASSVNPGQGFETNEKLFF.

The V and J genes are TRBV9 and TRBJ1-6; 8 nucleotides agree with TRBD1. Germline V CDR1 and CDR2: SGDLS, YYNGEE. V was pared by 4 bases and J by 3 bases, with 3 bases of the junction left unmatched. The CDR3 is 15 residues long. The CDR3 DNA follows: TGTGCCAGCAGCCCGACAGGGGACTATAATTCACCCCTCCACTTT. It is translated as CASSPTGDYNSPLHF.

This clonotype has just a few counts. V gene TRBV24-1 combines with J gene TRBJ2-1; 9 nucleotides align to TRBD2. Losses at the gene ends were 2 bases for V and 5 bases for J; bases not matched to a gene: 9. Germline V gene sequence: CDR1 KGHDR, CDR2 SFDVKD. This CDR3 spans 17 amino acids. CDR3 DNA sequence: TGTGCCACCAGTGATTCACTCGCGGGGGGGGGGAACAATGAGCAGTTCTTC. Amino acid sequence: CATSDSLAGGGNNEQFF.

The table lists this clonotype with a few counts. This sequence joins TRBV5-5 and TRBJ2-7, with 7 nucleotides matching TRBD1. V lost 0 bases to trimming and J lost 0 bases; unmatched junction nucleotides: 3. The CDR3 consists of 15 residues. Germline-derived CDR1 and CDR2 are SGHKS and YYEKEE (reference sequence). This chain's CDR3 is CASSLDRGSSYEQYF. In DNA form, the CDR3 reads TGTGCCAGCAGCTTGGACAGGGGTTCCTCCTACGAGCAGTACTTC.

The chain joins TRBV12-3 or TRBV12-4 to TRBJ2-7; 13 bases line up with TRBD2. V dropped 6 bases and J dropped 0; count of bases not matched to a gene: 17. This CDR3 is built from 20 residues. In DNA form, the CDR3 reads TGTGCCAGCAGCCCATCTGGCTCTGGACTAGCGGGGGACCTCTCCTACGAGCAGTACTTC. It yields the protein CASSPSGSGLAGDLSYEQYF.

The gene calls are TRBV7-6 and TRBJ2-3, with D unresolved. CDR3 length: 15 amino acids. Germline CDR1 and CDR2: SGHVS and FNYEAQ. V was pared by 5 bases and J by 5 bases, with 17 bases between. CDR3 residues: CASSPNTGSQDTQYF. CDR3 sequence (DNA): TGTGCCAGCAGCCCTAACACCGGTAGTCAAGATACGCAGTATTTT. The variable domain in full, completed from reference TRBV7-6 and TRBJ2-3, reads GAGVSQSPRYKVTKRGQDVALRCDPISGHVSLYWYRQALGQGPEFLTYFNYEAQQDKSGLPNDRFSAERPEGSISTLTIQRTEQRDSAMYRCASSPNTGSQDTQYFGPGTRLTVL.

The table lists this clonotype with a few counts. The chain couples TRBV6-2 or TRBV6-3 to TRBJ1-1; TRBD1 matches at 11 bases. The CDR3 is 16 amino acids. With V trimmed by 7 bases and J by 1 base, 8 bases remained unmatched. Germline values: CDR1 MNHEY, CDR2 SVGEGT. The CDR3 loop is CASKDRGHITNTEAFF. CDR3 bases: TGTGCCAGCAAGGACAGGGGGCACATCACGAACACTGAAGCTTTCTTT.

This clonotype was detected only a few times. The V gene is TRBV2, the J gene TRBJ1-2, with D possibly matching TRBD1 (5 bases). CDR1 is SNHLY and CDR2 is FYNNEI in the germline V gene. Trimming shortened V by 1 base and J by 6 bases, and 12 bases separated the two germline ends. The CDR3 has 14 amino acids. As DNA, the CDR3 is TGTGCCAGCAGTGAAGTGGCGCCGGGGGATGGCTACACCTTC. As protein: CASSEVAPGDGYTF. The full variable domain, rest sourced from reference TRBV2 and TRBJ1-2, is EPEVTQTPSHQVTQMGQEVILRCVPISNHLYFYWYRQILGQKVEFLVSFYNNEISEKSEIFDDQFSVERPDGSNFTLKIRSTKLEDSAMYFCASSEVAPGDGYTFGSGTRLTVV.

V gene TRBV6-6 combines with J gene TRBJ2-3; D call uncertain. Per the germline V gene, CDR1 is MNHNY and CDR2 is SVGAGI (reference sequence). With 2 bases removed from V and 1 base from J, the gap between germline ends came to 13 bases. There are 16 residues in the CDR3. The CDR3 coding sequence is TGTGCCAGCAGTTACCCATTAAATGACGGCACAGATACGCAGTATTTT. It is translated as CASSYPLNDGTDTQYF.

This chain connects TRBV24-1 to TRBJ2-2; 7 bases map to TRBD2. In germline, CDR1 is KGHDR, CDR2 SFDVKD. This CDR3 has 17 amino acids. V was clipped by 4 bases and J by 6 bases; unmatched bases: 13. The CDR3 spells CATSDRSAGLGPGELFF. CDR3 DNA: TGTGCCACCAGTGACCGCTCAGCGGGACTCGGTCCCGGGGAGCTGTTTTTT.

The chain combines TRBV15 with TRBJ2-7; D assignment may be TRBD1 or TRBD2 (5 bases each). The germline V gene encodes CDR1 LNHNV and CDR2 YYDKDF (reference sequence). V dropped 5 bases and J dropped 5 bases, with 19 bases sitting between them. CDR3 length: 15 amino acids. For the CDR3, the DNA is TGTGCCACCAGCGAGGAAGCGAGCAGGGAGAACGAGCAGTACTTC. This translates into CATSEEASRENEQYF.

V is TRBV5-6 and J is TRBJ2-3; 7 bases map to TRBD1. Germline V gives CDR1 SGHDT, CDR2 YYEEEE. V lost 2 bases to trimming and J lost 0 bases; unmatched junction nucleotides: 3. CDR3 length: 15 residues. The DNA of the CDR3 is TGTGCCAGCAGCTTCGGGACAGTTAGCACAGATACGCAGTATTTT. Translated, it gives CASSFGTVSTDTQYF.